This entry lists 20 T cell receptor beta chains sequenced from one sample in a study of cytotoxic CD8 clonotypes in ibrutinib-treated CLL. Here immunoSEQ multiplex PCR was the method, and the copy in TCRdb shows in-frame clones only, minus some. The top ten clones hold roughly a fifth of a sample with roughly 4,400 clones, around 83% of them seen once. Here the sequenced sample was PBMCs, taken before ibrutinib treatment. These receptors came from a human donor with chronic lymphocytic leukemia.

The chain combines TRBV7-9 with TRBJ1-2; D not certain. CDR3 size: 16 residues. V shed 4 bases and J shed 1 base, with 16 bases lying between them. CDR1 SEHNR and CDR2 FQNEAQ come from the germline V gene (reference sequence). The CDR3 DNA sequence: TGTGCCAGCAGCTCCCCGGGCGGGGATGGTAACTATGGCTACACCTTC. Amino acid sequence: CASSSPGGDGNYGYTF. Full variable domain (remainder filled in from reference TRBV7-9 and TRBJ1-2): DTGVSQNPRHKITKRGQNVTFRCDPISEHNRLYWYRQTLGQGPEFLTYFQNEAQLEKSRLLSDRFSAERPKGSFSTLEIQRTEQGDSAMYLCASSSPGGDGNYGYTFGSGTRLTVV.

A few counts support this clone. The chain has TRBV6-1 and TRBJ2-1; 13 nucleotides line up with TRBD2. The CDR3 covers 14 residues. The ends lost 6 bases at V and 10 bases at J; junction bases unmatched: 6. CDR1 and CDR2 (germline): MNHNS, SASEGT. For the CDR3, the DNA is TGTGCCAGCAGGGGGGGGACTAGCGGGACCGAGCAGTTCTTC. It encodes CASRGGTSGTEQFF.

The V call is TRBV4-2, the J call TRBJ1-5; 7 bases fit TRBD1. Germline V gene data show CDR1 as LGHNA and CDR2 as YNFKEQ. The ends lost 3 bases at V and 0 bases at J; junction bases unmatched: 5. The CDR3 covers 16 residues. CDR3 DNA sequence: TGTGCCAGCAGCCAGGGAGACAGGGCTAGCAATCAGCCCCAGCATTTT. Translation gives CASSQGDRASNQPQHF.

The chain combines TRBV6-1 with TRBJ2-1, with 7 bases matching TRBD1. The germline gives CDR1 MNHNS, CDR2 SASEGT. The CDR3 is 14 residues long. V was clipped by 6 bases and J by 6 bases; unmatched bases: 8. The CDR3 loop is CASRTGQASNEQFF. The DNA of the CDR3 is TGTGCCAGCAGAACAGGACAGGCGAGCAATGAGCAGTTCTTC.

This chain connects TRBV12-2 to TRBJ2-4; the table assigns TRBD1, which was not confirmed against the DNA. TRBV12-2 represents a pseudogene. The CDR3 extends over 17 amino acids. The CDR3: CASRLNRERSTKNIQYF. The CDR3 coding sequence is TGTGCAAGTCGCTTAAACAGGGAAAGGAGCACCAAAAACATTCAGTACTTC.

The rearrangement links TRBV14 to TRBJ1-1; D may be TRBD1 (6 bases). This CDR3 contains 15 residues. V gave up 5 bases and J gave up 4 bases, with 17 bases separating them. Per the germline V gene, CDR1 is SGHDN and CDR2 is FVKESK. In DNA form, the CDR3 reads TGTGCCAGCAGCGTTTGGGGGGGGCTTGGCACTGAAGCTTTCTTT. Protein: CASSVWGGLGTEAFF.

The sample holds a few counts of this clone. The chain is built from TRBV5-8 and TRBJ1-2; TRBD1 is a possible D gene (5 bases). In germline, CDR1 is SGHTS, CDR2 YDEGEE. This CDR3 region has 14 residues. V gave up 4 bases and J gave up 2 bases, with 12 bases separating them. CDR3 sequence reads: CASSPGTDNYGYTF. The CDR3, as DNA: TGTGCCAGCAGCCCCGGGACGGACAACTATGGCTACACCTTC.

The chain employs TRBV19 and TRBJ1-2; no clear D. The germline V and J ends were trimmed by 3 bases and 5 bases, with 7 bases remaining between them. The CDR3 runs to 12 residues. Germline V CDR1 and CDR2: LNHDA, SQIVND (reference sequence). CDR3: CASSMDPYGYTF. The CDR3 nucleotides read TGTGCCAGTAGTATGGACCCATATGGCTACACCTTC.

The count of this clone is one. This rearrangement joins TRBV7-3 to TRBJ2-3, with 7 bases matching TRBD2. V was pared by 5 bases and J by 0 bases, with 2 bases of the junction left unmatched. Germline V gene sequence: CDR1 SGHTA, CDR2 FQGTGA. The CDR3 totals 14 residues. CDR3 region: CASSPLASTDTQYF. CDR3 nucleotides: TGTGCCAGCAGCCCACTAGCGAGCACAGATACGCAGTATTTT.

V gene TRBV2 combines with J gene TRBJ1-2; 8 bases are shared with TRBD1. After removal of 8 bases from V and 4 bases from J, the junction contained 0 bases not matched to a gene. Germline V gene sequence: CDR1 SNHLY, CDR2 FYNNEI. The CDR3 sequence is 11 residues long. In DNA form, the CDR3 reads TGTGCCAGCGGGACAGGCTATGGCTACACCTTC. This sequence encodes CASGTGYGYTF.

The V and J genes are TRBV11-1 and TRBJ1-1, with a weak D call TRBD1 (5 bases). Trimming cost V 1 base and J 1 base, with 13 bases left between them. CDR1 is SGHAT and CDR2 is FQDESV in the germline V gene (reference sequence). The CDR3 contains 16 residues. The CDR3 spells CASSLVAGNGNTEAFF. CDR3 DNA sequence: TGTGCCAGCAGCTTAGTAGCAGGGAATGGGAACACTGAAGCTTTCTTT.

Details on this clone: One junction end does not reproduce the germline sequence, and a read error may be involved. The chain couples TRBV7-7 to TRBJ2-5, with TRBD1 identical over 7 bases. Germline V gives CDR1 SSHAT, CDR2 FNYEAQ (reference sequence). The CDR3 consists of 13 residues. CDR3 loop: CASSPGQQETQYF. DNA of the CDR3: TGTGCTAGCAGCCCGGGACAGCAAGAGACCCAGTACTTC.

The chain joins TRBV27 to TRBJ2-3, with TRBD1 identical over 8 bases. V shed 2 bases and J 0 bases; nucleotides not matched to a gene: 1. This CDR3 has 15 amino acids. Germline values: CDR1 MNHEY, CDR2 SMNVEV (reference sequence). The CDR3 sequence: CASSLQGASTDTQYF. As DNA, the CDR3 is TGTGCCAGCAGTTTACAGGGGGCAAGCACAGATACGCAGTATTTT.

The chain uses TRBV7-9 and TRBJ2-7, with D possibly being TRBD1 (5 bases). V was clipped by 6 bases and J by 5 bases, with 17 bases between them. The CDR3 consists of 14 residues. CDR1 is SEHNR and CDR2 is FQNEAQ in the germline V gene (reference sequence). The CDR3 sequence is CASRDTHDTNEQYF. CDR3 nucleotides: TGTGCCAGCAGGGACACCCACGACACCAACGAGCAGTACTTC. Filled out from reference TRBV7-9 and TRBJ2-7, the complete variable domain reads DTGVSQNPRHKITKRGQNVTFRCDPISEHNRLYWYRQTLGQGPEFLTYFQNEAQLEKSRLLSDRFSAERPKGSFSTLEIQRTEQGDSAMYLCASRDTHDTNEQYFGPGTRLTVT.

On this clone itself: The same CDR3 also results from other DNA sequences found in this sample. The V and J genes are TRBV28 and TRBJ1-1, with no clear D. Trimming stripped 5 bases from V and 1 base from J, with 2 bases between. The germline gives CDR1 MDHEN, CDR2 SYDVKM. CDR3 length: 11 residues. CDR3 protein: CASSRNTEAFF. CDR3 sequence (DNA): TGTGCCAGCAGTAGGAACACTGAAGCTTTCTTT.

The J gene is TRBJ2-5, the V gene TRBV6-1; 7 bases are shared with TRBD1. Germline V gene lookup returns CDR1 MNHNS and CDR2 SASEGT. V was pared by 3 bases and J by 5 bases, with 9 bases of the junction left unmatched. The CDR3 sequence is 15 residues long. The CDR3 DNA reads TGTGCCAGCAGTGAGACAGGGCTCTTAGGGGAGACCCAGTACTTC. It is translated as CASSETGLLGETQYF.

This clone was seen only once. The chain joins TRBV30 to TRBJ2-5; 7 nucleotides line up with TRBD2. The germline CDR1 and CDR2 sequences are GTSNPN and SVGIG (reference sequence). The CDR3 sequence is 15 residues long. After removal of 0 bases from V and 5 bases from J, the junction contained 9 bases not matched to a gene. The CDR3 nucleotides are TGTGCCTGGAGTGTAGGAGGGAGGGCCGGGGAGACCCAGTACTTC. Protein: CAWSVGGRAGETQYF.

This sequence joins TRBV7-2 and TRBJ2-1, with 11 bases lining up with TRBD2. Germline lookup yields CDR1 SGHTA and CDR2 FQGNSA. This CDR3 contains 17 residues. Trimming cost V 5 bases and J 7 bases; bases outside gene matches: 13. CDR3 in DNA: TGTGCCAGCAGCCGTATGTGGACTAGCGGGCGGGGGAATGAGCAGTTCTTC. Protein sequence: CASSRMWTSGRGNEQFF.

This clone was recorded only once. V usage is TRBV29-1 and J usage is TRBJ1-1, with 7 nucleotides matching TRBD1. CDR1 and CDR2 from the germline V gene are SQVTM and ANQGSEA. The CDR3 totals 12 residues. Germline trimming cut 7 bases from V and 5 bases from J; bases unmatched to any gene: 7. CDR3 sequence (DNA): TGCAGCGATCGACAGGGCGGGACTGAAGCTTTCTTT. Residues: CSDRQGGTEAFF.

This clone was counted a few times. CDR3 DNA sequence: TGCGCCAGCAGTCCTAGCGGCAATGAGCAGTTCTTC. Translating gives CASSPSGNEQFF. The rearrangement uses TRBV10-1 and TRBJ2-1; 7 bases are a match to TRBD2. The ends lost 5 bases at V and 6 bases at J; junction bases unmatched: 1. CDR3 length: 12 residues. CDR1 WNHNN and CDR2 SYGVQD come from the germline V gene (reference sequence).